This T cell receptor (beta chain) was sequenced during a study of blood T cell repertoires in COVID-19. Study-level information: The United States, Italy and Spain were the sources of the acute and convalescent COVID-19 samples.

The CDR3 is 14 amino acids. Trimming took off 0 bases at V and 8 bases at J, with 14 bases between the two ends. CDR1 and CDR2 from the germline V gene are SGHDT and YYEEEE. Here immunoSEQ multiplex PCR was the method, and the copy in TCRdb shows in-frame clones only, minus some. Among roughly 200,000 clones listed, about 88% were seen once. This sequence originates from a man in his 70s with acute or convalescent COVID-19. The specimen sequenced was peripheral blood. The V call is TRBV5-6, the J call TRBJ1-2; perhaps TRBD1 as D (6 bases). The CDR3 region is CASSLGQVARGYTF. For the CDR3, the DNA is TGTGCCAGCAGCTTGGGACAGGTGGCTCGGGGCTACACCTTC.